These 24 T cell receptor beta chains came from one sample sequenced in a study of T cells in Graves' hyperthyroidism and ophthalmopathy. Authors of the study amplified TCR beta CDR3 regions from RNA transcripts. The primer set for the first-round RT-PCR of the TCR CDR3 was HTBI. TCRdb re-called the multiplex PCR reads with MiXCR, one entry per CDR3 protein. The data show fewer than 550,000 distinct CDR3 sequences, roughly 24% seen once. The sequencing sample was made of blood. These TCRs come from a woman in her twenties or thirties with Graves' ophthalmopathy.

This sequence joins TRBV28 and TRBJ1-3; 8 bases map to TRBD1. Losses at the gene ends were 5 bases for V and 4 bases for J; bases not matched to a gene: 7. The CDR3 totals 15 residues. Germline CDR1 MDHEN, CDR2 SYDVKM. The CDR3 region is CASSPGQGAGNTIYF. The CDR3 DNA reads as TGTGCCAGCAGTCCCGGACAGGGAGCGGGAAACACCATATATTTT.

This clonotype was counted at least ten times. One junction end disagrees with the germline gene, perhaps due to a read error. The chain carries TRBV7-7 and TRBJ2-5, with D perhaps TRBD1 or TRBD2 (6 bases each). The CDR3 spans 15 residues. Germline V CDR1 and CDR2: SSHAT, FNYEAQ (reference sequence). The CDR3 region has the DNA TGTGCTAGCAGCTTAGGGGGGCAGACACAAGAGACCCAGTACTTC. Protein product: CASSLGGQTQETQYF.

This clonotype was found many times. The V and J genes are TRBV6-5 and TRBJ1-5; perhaps TRBD1 as D (5 bases). The CDR3 runs to 16 residues. Germline loops: CDR1 MNHEY, CDR2 SVGAGI. Trimming shortened V by 6 bases and J by 5 bases, and 20 bases separated the two germline ends. CDR3 in amino acids: CASSATPGRWDQPQHF. The CDR3 coding sequence is TGTGCCAGCAGCGCTACACCAGGGAGGTGGGATCAGCCCCAGCATTTT.

This clonotype has at least ten counts. The chain employs TRBV12-3 or TRBV12-4 and TRBJ1-2; weak D call: TRBD1 (6 bases). CDR3 length: 15 residues. V dropped 5 bases and J dropped 2 bases, with 15 bases sitting between them. CDR3 region: CASSPRAGANYGYTF. Written as DNA, the CDR3 is TGTGCCAGCAGTCCGCGGGCAGGGGCCAACTATGGCTACACCTTC.

A note on this clonotype: A clone one base away is much larger, so this may be a read error. This rearrangement joins TRBV6-5 to TRBJ2-7; either TRBD1 or TRBD2 may fit D (5 bases each). Per the germline V gene, CDR1 is MNHEY and CDR2 is SVGAGI. There are 16 residues in the CDR3. The V gene lost 3 bases and the J gene lost 2 bases, with 17 bases spanning the gap. CDR3: CASSYFFEGITYEQYF. DNA of the CDR3: TGTGCCAGCAGTTATTTCTTCGAGGGGATAACCTACGAGCAGTACTTC.

At least ten counts were recorded for this clonotype. The chain is built from TRBV20-1 and TRBJ2-5; perhaps TRBD2 as D (6 bases). CDR3 length: 15 residues. The germline V and J ends were trimmed by 0 bases and 2 bases, with 13 bases remaining between them. CDR1 is DFQATT and CDR2 is SNEGSKA in the germline V gene (reference sequence). CDR3 in amino acids: CSARDQAGSQETQYF. As DNA, the CDR3 is TGCAGTGCTAGAGATCAGGCGGGGAGTCAAGAGACCCAGTACTTC.

This clonotype was picked up many times. The chain joins TRBV12-3 or TRBV12-4 to TRBJ2-7; D perhaps matches TRBD2 (6 bases). This CDR3 comprises 14 residues. V lost 7 bases, J lost 2 bases, and 15 bases lay in between. CDR3 amino acids: CASTAGLRAYEQYF. The CDR3 coding sequence is TGTGCCAGCACCGCGGGACTCAGAGCCTACGAGCAGTACTTC.

In DNA form, the CDR3 reads TGCAGTGCCGAGGGGCAGGGTAGGAGCGAGCAGTACTTC. Its translation is CSAEGQGRSEQYF. J is TRBJ2-7 and V is TRBV20-1; D may correspond to TRBD1 or TRBD2 (5 bases each). Germline V gives CDR1 DFQATT, CDR2 SNEGSKA (reference sequence). The CDR3 extends over 13 amino acids. V lost 6 bases, J lost 6 bases, and 18 bases lay in between.

The chain recombines TRBV3-1 with TRBJ2-2, with D unclear. Germline V lookup: CDR1 LGHDT, CDR2 YNNKEL (reference sequence). Trimming took off 4 bases at V and 6 bases at J, with 6 bases between the two ends. This CDR3 comprises 12 residues. CDR3 DNA sequence: TGTGCCAGCAGCCGGGTTCCCGGGGAGCTGTTTTTT. It is translated as CASSRVPGELFF.

This clonotype has ten or more counts. The rearrangement uses TRBV6-5 and TRBJ1-1, with TRBD1 as a possible D gene (5 bases). The length of the CDR3 is 20 residues. The V end lost 6 bases, the J end lost 0 bases, and 29 bases lay between the germline ends. The germline gives CDR1 MNHEY, CDR2 SVGAGI. The CDR3 region has the DNA TGTGCCAGCAGGGCACTAACTGGGACCAGACAAGGGACGTTGAACACTGAAGCTTTCTTT. This gives the protein CASRALTGTRQGTLNTEAFF.

The count of this clonotype is one. It is unclear where the CDR3 begins or ends on the DNA, so no DNA is shown, and the CDR3 is as TCRdb lists it. The chain uses TRBV11-2 and TRBJ1-3; the D segment call TRBD1 is taken from the table without a DNA check. Per the germline V gene, CDR1 is SGHAT and CDR2 is FQNNGV. Including both end residues, the CDR3 is 17 amino acids long. CDR3 residues: CASSLEFGLGAGNTIHF.

The rearrangement joins TRBV4-1 to TRBJ1-1; possibly TRBD1 for D (6 bases). The CDR3 sequence is 16 residues long. In germline, CDR1 is MGHRA, CDR2 YSYEKL. Trimming took off 4 bases at V and 5 bases at J, with 20 bases between the two ends. CDR3 residues: CASSPLGQGRITEAFF. The DNA for the CDR3 is TGCGCCAGCAGCCCCTTGGGGCAGGGGCGCATTACTGAAGCTTTCTTT.

This clonotype was detected ten times or more. This chain uses TRBV10-1 with TRBJ1-1; the D is unclear. The V and J ends lost 3 bases and 3 bases respectively, with 14 bases between them. Per the germline V gene, CDR1 is WNHNN and CDR2 is SYGVQD (reference sequence). CDR3 length: 15 residues. The CDR3 is CASSDPAGGDTEAFF. CDR3 sequence (DNA): TGCGCCAGCAGTGATCCCGCAGGAGGAGACACTGAAGCTTTCTTT.

The table lists this clonotype with many counts. The chain combines TRBV2 with TRBJ1-1, with D hard to call. The length of the CDR3 is 16 residues. The V and J ends lost 7 bases and 0 bases respectively, with 18 bases between them. Germline lookup yields CDR1 SNHLY and CDR2 FYNNEI. The CDR3 loop is CASKRDNAAMNTEAFF. In DNA, the CDR3 is TGTGCCAGCAAGAGGGATAACGCAGCTATGAACACTGAAGCTTTCTTT.

This clonotype was seen repeatedly, ten times or more. The rearrangement joins TRBV28 to TRBJ2-5; D not resolved. The CDR3 totals 16 residues. The germline V gene has CDR1 MDHEN and CDR2 SYDVKM. V was shortened by 3 bases and J by 6 bases, with 20 bases between the two germline ends. CDR3 nucleotide sequence: TGTGCCAGCAGTTTTCGCCGGGTATGGAGTTCGAAGACCCAGTACTTC. Amino acids: CASSFRRVWSSKTQYF.

This clonotype was seen many times. The chain is built from TRBV20-1 and TRBJ2-7; 7 positions match TRBD1. This CDR3 comprises 11 residues. V lost 6 bases and J lost 4; bases outside the gene matches: 3. From germline, CDR1 is DFQATT and CDR2 SNEGSKA (reference sequence). As DNA, the CDR3 is TGCAGTGCCCCGGACAGGTACGAGCAGTACTTC. It specifies CSAPDRYEQYF.

The DNA for the CDR3 is TGCGCCAGCAGCCAAGATTTACAGCCTAGCTCCTACGAGCAGTACTTC. Amino acids: CASSQDLQPSSYEQYF. V gene TRBV4-3 combines with J gene TRBJ2-7, with no clear D. CDR3 size: 16 residues. V was shortened by 0 bases and J by 0 bases, with 12 bases between the two germline ends. Germline values: CDR1 LGHNA, CDR2 YSLEER.

This chain uses TRBV4-1 with TRBJ1-1; weak D call: TRBD1 (6 bases). The CDR3 covers 13 residues. CDR1 is MGHRA and CDR2 is YSYEKL in the germline V gene. V lost 4 bases and J lost 11, with 17 bases in between. The CDR3 sequence: CASSLLRGHPAFF. In nucleotides, the CDR3 is TGCGCCAGCAGCCTTCTAAGGGGACATCCGGCTTTCTTT.

Many counts were recorded for this clonotype. V gene TRBV6-2 or TRBV6-3 combines with J gene TRBJ1-1, with 10 bases that match TRBD1. The V gene's germline CDR1 is MNHEY and CDR2 SVGEGT. The ends lost 6 bases at V and 1 base at J; junction bases unmatched: 8. This CDR3 has 16 residues. The CDR3 bases are TGTGCCAGCAGCCCCCGACAGGGGGCGCGGAACACTGAAGCTTTCTTT. This gives the protein CASSPRQGARNTEAFF.

Many counts were recorded for this clonotype. The chain uses TRBV6-2 or TRBV6-3 and TRBJ2-7; D is unclear. The CDR3 is made up of 13 amino acids. Trimming pared 5 bases from V and 7 bases from J, leaving 15 bases between. Germline V gene sequence: CDR1 MNHEY, CDR2 SVGEGT. The CDR3, as DNA: TGTGCCAGCAGTCCGACGCCCCTTGGGGAGCAGTACTTC. This encodes CASSPTPLGEQYF.

The chain couples TRBV12-3 or TRBV12-4 to TRBJ1-1; D unclear. The CDR3 runs to 12 residues. V was cut by 0 bases and J by 12 bases, with 11 bases left in between. CDR3 sequence (DNA): TGTGCCAGCAGTTTAGCGCTCAAAGGGACTTTCTTT. Encoded protein: CASSLALKGTFF.

The chain carries TRBV25-1 and TRBJ2-7, with unresolved D. Germline V lookup: CDR1 MGHDK, CDR2 SYGVNS. The CDR3 is 15 residues long. Trimming pared 0 bases from V and 0 bases from J, leaving 9 bases between. The chain's CDR3 is CASSEYGGVSYEQYF. Written as DNA, the CDR3 is TGTGCCAGCAGTGAATACGGTGGGGTCTCCTACGAGCAGTACTTC.

In this sample, this clonotype turned up a few times. The V gene is TRBV6-1, the J gene TRBJ1-2, with unresolved D. Trimming cost V 0 bases and J 4 bases, with 15 bases left between them. Germline V gene lookup returns CDR1 MNHNS and CDR2 SASEGT. This CDR3 spans 16 amino acids. CDR3 sequence: CASSEARRQARYGYTF. The CDR3 DNA sequence: TGTGCCAGCAGTGAAGCGAGGAGACAAGCTCGCTATGGCTACACCTTC.

This clonotype appeared a single time. V is TRBV12-3 or TRBV12-4 and J is TRBJ1-5; perhaps TRBD1 as D (6 bases). V lost 7 bases and J 6 bases, leaving 16 bases between the germline ends. This CDR3 is built from 14 residues. The CDR3 DNA reads as TGTGCCAGCATAAGGGGGACTCAGGGTCAGCCCCAGCATTTT. Amino acid sequence: CASIRGTQGQPQHF.